The T cell receptor beta chain described here comes from a study of T cells in localized non-small cell lung cancer. Study-level findings and limits: Adjacent lung held a median approximately 50 of the top 100 tumor clones. Highest T cell clonality was seen in uninvolved adjacent lung, surpassing that measured in tumor. Sequencing was limited to one tumor region, leaving the possibility of heterogeneity open.

Sequenced by immunoSEQ multiplex PCR; TCRdb stores in-frame clones only, minus some. The sample yields just under 80,000 clones, 80% seen once. V was clipped by 3 bases and J by 2 bases; unmatched bases: 6. Germline-derived CDR1 and CDR2 are MNHEY and SMNVEV (reference sequence). The length of the CDR3 is 15 residues. This clone was seen a single time. Its antigen is still unknown. This clonotype was sampled from an older female donor with stage I lung adenocarcinoma. The material was peripheral blood, obtained before any cancer treatment. The chain is built from TRBV27 and TRBJ1-1; 7 bases are a match to TRBD1. CDR3 bases: TGTGCCAGCAGTTTGTCCGGGACAGCTAACACTGAAGCTTTCTTT. Encoded protein: CASSLSGTANTEAFF.